The rows below give T cell receptor beta chains drawn from one sample of a study of human T cells and chemical hapten exposure. MiXCR, run by TCRdb on the RACE reads, gives a single entry per CDR3 protein. Of about 350,000 distinct CDR3 sequences in the sample, roughly 6% were seen once. Specimen: whole blood, collected in connection with sensitization to the hapten diphenylcyclopropenone (DPC). Receptors originate from a young woman with alopecia areata. Some clones in this sample may be carry-over from other donors' samples. CDR3s include the opening cysteine and the closing phenylalanine or tryptophan. The D gene is left open where the match is weak. Clone size is not always given. Where it is, it says once, few, many or a class for expanded clones.

D: -
size: few
V: TRBV6-5
J: TRBJ1-2
CDR3: CASTRGDGYTF
DNA: TGTGCCAGCACGAGAGGGGATGGCTACACCTTC

D: TRBD2
size: -
V: TRBV20-1
J: TRBJ2-3
CDR3: CSAPTSGGSDTQYF
DNA: TGCAGTGCTCCTACTAGCGGGGGGTCAGATACGCAGTATTTT

D: -
size: few
V: TRBV5-6
J: TRBJ2-6
CDR3: CASSSSSPGANVLTF
DNA: TGTGCCAGCAGCAGCAGCTCCCCTGGGGCCAACGTCCTGACTTTC

D: -
size: -
V: TRBV4-3
J: TRBJ1-2
CDR3: CASSQALDAPYGYTF
DNA: TGCGCCAGCAGCCAAGCCCTCGACGCACCCTATGGCTACACCTTC

D: -
size: many
V: TRBV29-1
J: TRBJ1-2
CDR3: CSVPRGAGLIEGYTF
DNA: TGCAGCGTTCCAAGGGGCGCGGGATTAATTGAAGGCTACACCTTC

D: -
size: -
V: TRBV7-2
J: TRBJ2-6
CDR3: CASTPGRANVLTF
DNA: TGTGCCAGCACCCCCGGGCGGGCCAACGTCCTGACTTTC

D: -
size: many
V: TRBV29-1
J: TRBJ1-1
CDR3: CSVPPGNTEAFF
DNA: TGCAGCGTTCCGCCAGGGAACACTGAAGCTTTCTTT

D: -
size: -
V: TRBV20-1
J: TRBJ2-5
CDR3: CSALAGLETQYF
DNA: TGCAGTGCTCTCGCCGGCCTAGAGACCCAGTACTTC

D: -
size: few
V: TRBV29-1
J: TRBJ2-3
CDR3: CSVATTSPTDTQYF
DNA: TGCAGCGTTGCAACAACCTCCCCCACAGATACGCAGTATTTT

D: -
size: many
V: TRBV7-2
J: TRBJ2-2
CDR3: CASSFTETGELFF
DNA: TGTGCCAGCAGCTTCACAGAGACCGGGGAGCTGTTTTTT

D: TRBD1
size: few
V: TRBV7-2
J: TRBJ1-4
CDR3: CASSSTGVEEKLFF
DNA: TGTGCCAGCAGCAGTACAGGGGTGGAGGAAAAACTGTTTTTT

D: TRBD1
size: few
V: TRBV23-1
J: TRBJ2-7
CDR3: CASSQWSFYRGISYEQYF
DNA: TGCGCCAGCAGTCAATGGTCTTTTTACAGGGGGATTTCCTACGAGCAGTACTTC

D: TRBD1
size: -
V: TRBV3-1
J: TRBJ1-1
CDR3: CASSQESGGAAFF
DNA: TGTGCCAGCAGCCAAGAATCAGGGGGCGCAGCTTTCTTT

D: -
size: few
V: TRBV28
J: TRBJ2-7
CDR3: CASSLWGQTNSYEQYF
DNA: TGTGCCAGCAGTTTGTGGGGACAAACCAACTCCTACGAGCAGTACTTC

D: -
size: many
V: TRBV21-1
J: TRBJ1-1
CDR3: CASSISAARRDTEAFF
DNA: TGTGCCAGCAGCATATCGGCAGCCCGGCGTGACACTGAAGCTTTCTTT

D: -
size: many
V: TRBV12-3/TRBV12-4
J: TRBJ1-3
CDR3: CASSPRFSGNTIYF
DNA: TGTGCCAGCAGTCCTCGTTTCTCTGGAAACACCATATATTTT

D: TRBD2
size: few
V: TRBV18
J: TRBJ2-7
CDR3: CASSPSAGGAVNEQYF
DNA: TGTGCCAGCTCACCGTCGGCGGGGGGCGCGGTCAACGAGCAGTACTTC

D: -
size: few
V: TRBV29-1
J: TRBJ2-3
CDR3: CSVDRGTSTDTQYF
DNA: TGCAGCGTTGATCGTGGGACCAGCACAGATACGCAGTATTTT

D: TRBD1
size: -
V: TRBV28
J: TRBJ1-5
CDR3: CASKQGRREENQPQHF
DNA: TGTGCCAGCAAACAGGGGCGCAGAGAGGAAAATCAGCCCCAGCATTTT

D: TRBD1
size: -
V: TRBV27
J: TRBJ2-1
CDR3: CASSTRQGATHNEQFF
DNA: TGTGCCAGCAGTACAAGACAGGGGGCGACACACAATGAGCAGTTCTTC

D: TRBD1
size: -
V: TRBV3-1
J: TRBJ1-1
CDR3: CASSQRDRVRAFF
DNA: TGTGCCAGCAGCCAAAGGGACAGGGTACGAGCTTTCTTT

D: -
size: many
V: TRBV24-1
J: TRBJ1-2
CDR3: CATSDLQGANYGYTF
DNA: TGTGCCACCAGTGATTTACAGGGAGCTAACTATGGCTACACCTTC

D: TRBD1
size: few
V: TRBV27
J: TRBJ1-1
CDR3: CASSGTELMNTEAFF
DNA: TGTGCCAGCAGCGGGACAGAGCTCATGAACACTGAAGCTTTCTTT

D: -
size: many
V: TRBV4-3
J: TRBJ1-5
CDR3: CASSRVLGDSNQPQHF
DNA: TGCGCCAGCAGCCGAGTCCTCGGGGATAGCAATCAGCCCCAGCATTTT

D: -
size: many
V: TRBV18
J: TRBJ2-3
CDR3: CASSNDRSGDTQYF
DNA: TGTGCCAGCTCAAATGACAGGTCAGGAGATACGCAGTATTTT

D: TRBD2
size: -
V: TRBV29-1
J: TRBJ2-1
CDR3: CSVSKRGESYNEQFF
DNA: TGCAGCGTCTCCAAGCGGGGGGAGTCCTACAATGAGCAGTTCTTC

D: TRBD1
size: many
V: TRBV29-1
J: TRBJ2-7
CDR3: CSAQLNPGQGANEQYF
DNA: TGCAGCGCCCAACTAAATCCGGGACAGGGGGCTAACGAGCAGTACTTC

D: -
size: -
V: TRBV6-6
J: TRBJ2-5
CDR3: CASSPRTLGDFGPETQYF
DNA: TGTGCCAGCAGCCCACGAACCCTGGGGGACTTTGGCCCAGAGACCCAGTACTTC

D: TRBD1
size: few
V: TRBV6-2/TRBV6-3
J: TRBJ1-6
CDR3: CASSYSTLGQGDSPLHF
DNA: TGTGCCAGCAGTTACTCGACTCTAGGACAGGGCGATTCACCCCTCCACTTT

D: -
size: few
V: TRBV6-6
J: TRBJ1-1
CDR3: CASSYRSDAVAEAFF
DNA: TGTGCCAGCAGTTACAGGTCAGATGCAGTCGCTGAAGCTTTCTTT

D: TRBD1
size: many
V: TRBV6-5
J: TRBJ1-1
CDR3: CASSYSTWDRGREWITEAFF
DNA: TGTGCCAGCAGTTACTCGACTTGGGACAGGGGGCGCGAATGGATCACTGAAGCTTTCTTT

D: -
size: few
V: TRBV27
J: TRBJ2-3
CDR3: CASSSLNEDTQYF
DNA: TGTGCCAGCAGTTCTCTAAACGAAGATACGCAGTATTTT

D: TRBD2
size: few
V: TRBV6-1
J: TRBJ2-7
CDR3: CASTQTSGIYEQYF
DNA: TGTGCCAGCACCCAGACTAGCGGGATTTACGAGCAGTACTTC

D: -
size: many
V: TRBV20-1
J: TRBJ1-4
CDR3: CSAGEGGVNEKLFF
DNA: TGCAGTGCTGGAGAAGGGGGGGTTAATGAAAAACTGTTTTTT

D: -
size: many
V: TRBV6-2/TRBV6-3
J: TRBJ1-5
CDR3: CASSYSARDSNQPQHF
DNA: TGTGCCAGCAGTTACTCTGCCAGGGATAGCAATCAGCCCCAGCATTTT

D: TRBD2
size: few
V: TRBV5-1
J: TRBJ2-3
CDR3: CASSPASGAPTDTQYF
DNA: TGCGCCAGCAGCCCGGCTAGCGGGGCCCCCACAGATACGCAGTATTTT

D: -
size: many
V: TRBV28
J: TRBJ2-1
CDR3: CASRGSRGGRQFF
DNA: TGTGCCAGCAGGGGGAGTCGAGGCGGAAGGCAGTTCTTC

D: -
size: few
V: TRBV27
J: TRBJ1-3
CDR3: CASSPLMGGRSGNTIYF
DNA: TGTGCCAGCAGTCCTCTTATGGGAGGTAGATCTGGAAACACCATATATTTT

D: -
size: few
V: TRBV18
J: TRBJ2-3
CDR3: CASSPARTDTQYF
DNA: TGTGCCAGCTCACCGGCCCGCACAGATACGCAGTATTTT

D: TRBD2
size: few
V: TRBV6-1
J: TRBJ2-3
CDR3: CASSEASGGSTDTQYF
DNA: TGTGCCAGCAGTGAGGCTAGCGGGGGAAGCACAGATACGCAGTATTTT

D: -
size: few
V: TRBV2
J: TRBJ2-2
CDR3: CASMPRTTNTGELFF
DNA: TGTGCCAGCATGCCCCGGACAACGAACACCGGGGAGCTGTTTTTT